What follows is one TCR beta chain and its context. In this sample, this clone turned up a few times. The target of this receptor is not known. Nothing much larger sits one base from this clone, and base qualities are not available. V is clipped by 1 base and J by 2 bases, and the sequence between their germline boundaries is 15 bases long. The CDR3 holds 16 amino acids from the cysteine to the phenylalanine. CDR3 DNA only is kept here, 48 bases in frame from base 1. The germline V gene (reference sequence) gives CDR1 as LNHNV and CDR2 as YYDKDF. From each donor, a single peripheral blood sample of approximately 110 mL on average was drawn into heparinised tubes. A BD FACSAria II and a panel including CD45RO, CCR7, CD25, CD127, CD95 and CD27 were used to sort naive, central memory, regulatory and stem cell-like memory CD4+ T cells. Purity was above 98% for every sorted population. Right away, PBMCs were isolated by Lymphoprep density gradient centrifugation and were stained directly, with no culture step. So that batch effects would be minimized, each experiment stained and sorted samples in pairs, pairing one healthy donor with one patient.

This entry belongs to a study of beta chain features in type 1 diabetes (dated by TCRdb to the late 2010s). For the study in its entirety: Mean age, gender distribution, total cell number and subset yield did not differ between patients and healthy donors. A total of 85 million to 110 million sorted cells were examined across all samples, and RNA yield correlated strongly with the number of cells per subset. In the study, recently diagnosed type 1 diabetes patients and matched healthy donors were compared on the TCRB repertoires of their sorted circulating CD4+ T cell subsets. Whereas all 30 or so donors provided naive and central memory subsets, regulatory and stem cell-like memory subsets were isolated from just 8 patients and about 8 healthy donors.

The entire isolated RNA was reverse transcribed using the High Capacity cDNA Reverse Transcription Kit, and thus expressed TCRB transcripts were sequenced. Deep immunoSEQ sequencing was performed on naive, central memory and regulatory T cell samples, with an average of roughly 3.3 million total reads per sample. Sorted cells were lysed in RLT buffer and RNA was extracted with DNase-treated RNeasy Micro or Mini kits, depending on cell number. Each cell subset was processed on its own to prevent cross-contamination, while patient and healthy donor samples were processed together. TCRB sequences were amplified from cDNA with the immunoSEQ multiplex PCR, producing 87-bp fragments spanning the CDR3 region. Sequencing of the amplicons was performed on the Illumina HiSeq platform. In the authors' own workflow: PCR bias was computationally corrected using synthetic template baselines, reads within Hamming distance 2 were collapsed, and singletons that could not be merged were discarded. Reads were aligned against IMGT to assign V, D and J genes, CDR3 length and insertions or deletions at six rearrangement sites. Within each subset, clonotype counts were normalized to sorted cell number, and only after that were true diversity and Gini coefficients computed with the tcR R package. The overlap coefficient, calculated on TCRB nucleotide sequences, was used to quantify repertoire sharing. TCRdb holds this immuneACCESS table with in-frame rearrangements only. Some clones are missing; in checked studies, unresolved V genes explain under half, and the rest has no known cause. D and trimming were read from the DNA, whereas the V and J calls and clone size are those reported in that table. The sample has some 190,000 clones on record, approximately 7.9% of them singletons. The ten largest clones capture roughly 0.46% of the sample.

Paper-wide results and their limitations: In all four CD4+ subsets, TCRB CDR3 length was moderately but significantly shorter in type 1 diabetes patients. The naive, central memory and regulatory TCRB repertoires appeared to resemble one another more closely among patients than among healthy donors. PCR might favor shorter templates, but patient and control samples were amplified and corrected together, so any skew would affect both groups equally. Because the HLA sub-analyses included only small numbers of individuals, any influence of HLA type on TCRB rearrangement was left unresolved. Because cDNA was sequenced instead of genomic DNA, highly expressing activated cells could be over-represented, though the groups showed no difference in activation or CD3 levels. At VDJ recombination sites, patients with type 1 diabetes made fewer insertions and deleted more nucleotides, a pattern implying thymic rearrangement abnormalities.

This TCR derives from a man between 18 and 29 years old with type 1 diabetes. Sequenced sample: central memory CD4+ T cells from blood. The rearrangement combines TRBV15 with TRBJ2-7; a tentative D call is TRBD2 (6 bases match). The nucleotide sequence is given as TGTGCCACCAGCAGAGCCCGGGCGGGGAACCCCTACGAGCAGTACTTC. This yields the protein CATSRARAGNPYEQYF.